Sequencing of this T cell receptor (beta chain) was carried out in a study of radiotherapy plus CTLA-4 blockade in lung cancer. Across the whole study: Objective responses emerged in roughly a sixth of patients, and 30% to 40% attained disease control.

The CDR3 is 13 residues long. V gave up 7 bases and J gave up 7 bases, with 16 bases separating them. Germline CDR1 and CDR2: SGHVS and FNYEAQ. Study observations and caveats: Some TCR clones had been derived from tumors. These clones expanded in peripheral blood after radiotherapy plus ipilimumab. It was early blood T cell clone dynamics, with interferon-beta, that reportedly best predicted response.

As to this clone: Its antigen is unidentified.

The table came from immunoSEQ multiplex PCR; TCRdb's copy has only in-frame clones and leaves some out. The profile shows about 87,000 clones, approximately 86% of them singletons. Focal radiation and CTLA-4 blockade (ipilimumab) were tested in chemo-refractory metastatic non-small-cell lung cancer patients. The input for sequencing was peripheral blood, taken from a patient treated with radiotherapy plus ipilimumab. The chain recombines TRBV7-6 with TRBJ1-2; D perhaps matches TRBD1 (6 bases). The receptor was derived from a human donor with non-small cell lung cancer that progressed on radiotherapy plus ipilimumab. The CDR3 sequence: CASTSSGASGYTF. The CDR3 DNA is TGTGCCAGCACCTCCTCGGGGGCCAGTGGCTACACCTTC. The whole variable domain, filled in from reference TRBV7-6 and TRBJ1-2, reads GAGVSQSPRYKVTKRGQDVALRCDPISGHVSLYWYRQALGQGPEFLTYFNYEAQQDKSGLPNDRFSAERPEGSISTLTIQRTEQRDSAMYRCASTSSGASGYTFGSGTRLTVV.